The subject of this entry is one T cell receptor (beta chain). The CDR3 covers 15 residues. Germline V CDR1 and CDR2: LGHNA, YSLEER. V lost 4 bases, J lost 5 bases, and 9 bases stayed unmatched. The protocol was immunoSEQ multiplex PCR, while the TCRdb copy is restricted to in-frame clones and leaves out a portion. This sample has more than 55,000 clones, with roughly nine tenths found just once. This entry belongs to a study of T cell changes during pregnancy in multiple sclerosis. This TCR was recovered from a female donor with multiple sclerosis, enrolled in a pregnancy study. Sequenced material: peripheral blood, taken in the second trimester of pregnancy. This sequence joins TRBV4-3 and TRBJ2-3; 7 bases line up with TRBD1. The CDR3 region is CASSPEGGYGDTQYF. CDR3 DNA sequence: TGCGCCAGCAGCCCGGAAGGGGGCTATGGAGATACGCAGTATTTT.